Below, 18 T cell receptor beta chains from the same sample are listed, as sequenced in a study of T cells after yellow fever vaccination. Using its own MiXCR run on the 5' RACE reads, TCRdb lists one record per CDR3 protein. The table shows roughly 150,000 distinct CDR3 sequences, with 6.5% to 8.5% occurring only once. Sequenced here: CD4+ T cells sorted from PBMCs, sampled about 5 days after the first yellow fever vaccination. The receptors shown here come from a man aged 18 to 30 who received the YFV17D yellow fever vaccine.

This clonotype was detected ten times or more. The chain employs TRBV7-3 and TRBJ1-2; D gene unclear. This CDR3 has 10 residues. CDR1 SGHTA and CDR2 FQGTGA come from the germline V gene. V lost 3 bases to trimming and J lost 8 bases, with 4 bases between them. CDR3 region: CASSLCGYTF. DNA for the CDR3: TGTGCCAGCAGCTTGTGCGGCTACACCTTC.

Ten or more counts support this clonotype. In nucleotides, the CDR3 is TGTGCCAGCAGTTTTGAACAGTCCGGTGAGCAGTTCTTC. Its protein is CASSFEQSGEQFF. This chain links TRBV12-3 or TRBV12-4 with TRBJ2-1; no definite D call. This CDR3 region has 13 residues. The V end lost 3 bases, the J end lost 9 bases, and 12 bases lay between the germline ends.

The chain joins TRBV21-1 to TRBJ1-2; no check of the table's D call, TRBD1, against the DNA was made. TRBV21-1 is a pseudogene locus. The CDR3 length is 15 residues. In DNA, the CDR3 is TGTGCCAGCAGCAAAGGGACAGGGTCAAACTATGGCTACACCTTC. As protein: CASSKGTGSNYGYTF.

This clonotype came up many times. The chain uses TRBV5-6 and TRBJ1-4; 9 positions match TRBD1. J gave up 7 bases and V 3 bases, and 7 bases lay outside the gene matches. The CDR3 totals 15 residues. CDR1 is SGHDT, CDR2 YYEEEE, per germline. The CDR3 nucleotides are TGTGCCAGCAGCTCACCCGGGACAGGGTCTGAAAAACTGTTTTTT. It is translated as CASSSPGTGSEKLFF. Complete variable domain (other parts from reference TRBV5-6 and TRBJ1-4): DAGVTQSPTHLIKTRGQQVTLRCSPKSGHDTVSWYQQALGQGPQFIFQYYEEEERQRGNFPDRFSGHQFPNYSSELNVNALLLGDSALYLCASSSPGTGSEKLFFGSGTQLSVL.

The table lists this clonotype with many counts. The V and J genes are TRBV24-1 and TRBJ1-2; D is unresolved. V gave up 2 bases and J gave up 6 bases, with 9 bases separating them. The germline gives CDR1 KGHDR, CDR2 SFDVKD. CDR3 length: 13 residues. The CDR3 region is CATSDSAANGYTF. The DNA of the CDR3 is TGTGCCACCAGTGATTCAGCGGCGAATGGCTACACCTTC.

V gene TRBV18 combines with J gene TRBJ2-4, with 7 bases fitting TRBD1. The CDR3 loop spans 16 amino acids. Germline lookup yields CDR1 KGHSH and CDR2 LQKENI. Unmatched junction bases numbered 5, after V lost 2 bases and J lost 1 base. CDR3: CASSPDREGAKNIQYF. CDR3 in DNA: TGTGCCAGCTCACCAGACAGGGAAGGGGCCAAAAACATTCAGTACTTC.

This clonotype showed up just a few times. The chain employs TRBV10-3 and TRBJ2-3; 9 bases map to TRBD1. The germline V gene has CDR1 ENHRY and CDR2 SYGVKD. J gave up 6 bases and V 6 bases, and 7 bases lay outside the gene matches. This CDR3 is 14 amino acids long. The CDR3 DNA reads TGTGCCATCAGACCGGGACAGGGAGGCGATACGCAGTATTTT. Translation gives CAIRPGQGGDTQYF.

This clonotype was detected a few times. This chain joins TRBV7-2 and TRBJ2-3, with a tentative D call TRBD2 (6 bases). This CDR3 contains 14 residues. Trimming stripped 5 bases from V and 2 bases from J, with 11 bases between. The germline V gene encodes CDR1 SGHTA and CDR2 FQGNSA. The CDR3 here is CASSPGTFTDTQYF. As DNA, the CDR3 is TGTGCCAGCAGCCCGGGGACTTTCACAGATACGCAGTATTTT.

This clonotype has ten or more counts. V usage is TRBV18 and J usage is TRBJ2-5; unclear D gene. Per the germline V gene, CDR1 is KGHSH and CDR2 is LQKENI. The V end lost 3 bases, the J end lost 1 base, and 3 bases lay between the germline ends. The CDR3 runs 12 residues. CDR3 in amino acids: CASSPSQETQYF. Here the CDR3 DNA reads TGTGCCAGCTCACCGTCCCAAGAGACCCAGTACTTC.

V is TRBV7-3 and J is TRBJ2-1; 7 bases are a match to TRBD2. CDR3 length equals 15 residues. Trimming took 5 bases from V and 4 from J; bases not matched to a gene: 8. The germline V gene encodes CDR1 SGHTA and CDR2 FQGTGA. Here the CDR3 DNA reads TGTGCCAGCAGCCCACCGGGCGGGGGATACAATGAGCAGTTCTTC. This gives the protein CASSPPGGGYNEQFF.

CDR3 residues: CASSPTGAGDTQYF. The CDR3 bases are TGTGCCAGCAGCCCGACAGGGGCAGGAGATACGCAGTATTTT. This rearrangement joins TRBV6-1 to TRBJ2-3; TRBD1 matches at 8 bases. Germline loops: CDR1 MNHNS, CDR2 SASEGT. With V trimmed by 6 bases and J by 5 bases, 7 bases remained unmatched. This CDR3 contains 14 residues.

This clonotype has only a few counts. This chain connects TRBV5-5 to TRBJ1-6; D may be TRBD1 (5 bases). V gave up 0 bases and J gave up 7 bases, with 17 bases separating them. The CDR3 is made up of 17 amino acids. Germline V lookup: CDR1 SGHKS, CDR2 YYEKEE (reference sequence). The CDR3 coding sequence is TGTGCCAGCAGCTTGGAAGGGGTGTGGCGGAGCAATTCACCCCTCCACTTT. Protein sequence: CASSLEGVWRSNSPLHF.

This clonotype was observed many times. The chain employs TRBV4-1 and TRBJ1-1; D is perhaps TRBD1 (5 bases). V was trimmed by 0 bases and J by 3 bases, leaving 5 bases between them. The CDR3 runs to 13 residues. Germline loops: CDR1 MGHRA, CDR2 YSYEKL. The CDR3 DNA follows: TGCGCCAGCAGCCAAGACAGGGACACTGAAGCTTTCTTT. Its protein is CASSQDRDTEAFF.

The chain carries TRBV20-1 and TRBJ1-4; maybe TRBD1 (6 bases). Germline V gives CDR1 DFQATT, CDR2 SNEGSKA (reference sequence). V lost 4 bases and J 8 bases, leaving 11 bases between the germline ends. The CDR3 consists of 12 residues. CDR3 amino acids: CSANRVGEKLFF. As DNA, the CDR3 is TGCAGTGCTAACAGGGTGGGCGAAAAACTGTTTTTT.

In this sample, this clonotype turned up many times. The genes are TRBV5-1 and TRBJ2-6; 7 nucleotides align to TRBD1. The CDR3 has 16 amino acids. Trimming removed 7 bases from V and 0 bases from J; junction bases left unmatched: 7. Germline CDR1 is SGHRS and CDR2 is YFSETQ. CDR3 DNA: TGCGCCAGCGACAGGGACGGGACCTCTGGGGCCAACGTCCTGACTTTC. The encoded protein is CASDRDGTSGANVLTF.

This clonotype was detected many times. The chain employs TRBV11-2 and TRBJ2-5; possible D gene TRBD2, 6 bases. This CDR3 has 12 amino acids. V gave up 8 bases and J gave up 0 bases, with 7 bases separating them. Germline values: CDR1 SGHAT, CDR2 FQNNGV. The CDR3, as DNA: TGTGCCAGCCGGGGGTACCAAGAGACCCAGTACTTC. This encodes CASRGYQETQYF.

In this sample, this clonotype turned up many times. The CDR3 is CASSYGRNTGELFF. CDR3 nucleotides: TGTGCCAGCAGCTACGGACGGAACACCGGGGAGCTGTTTTTT. The chain uses TRBV7-2 and TRBJ2-2; D remains unclear. The germline gives CDR1 SGHTA, CDR2 FQGNSA. V lost 4 bases to trimming and J lost 1 base, with 7 bases between them. This CDR3 is 14 amino acids long. Looking up the rest from reference TRBV7-2 and TRBJ2-2 gives the full variable domain: GAGVSQSPSNKVTEKGKDVELRCDPISGHTALYWYRQSLGQGLEFLIYFQGNSAPDKSGLPSDRFSAERTGGSVSTLTIQRTQQEDSAVYLCASSYGRNTGELFFGEGSRLTVL.

This clonotype has a count of ten or more. The CDR3 sequence: CASSYLGAAYEQYF. For the CDR3, the DNA is TGTGCCAGCAGTTACCTCGGAGCGGCCTACGAGCAGTACTTC. The chain carries TRBV6-2 or TRBV6-3 and TRBJ2-7; TRBD2 might be the D (5 bases). CDR1 is MNHEY, CDR2 SVGEGT, per germline. This CDR3 has 14 residues. Trimming stripped 2 bases from V and 2 bases from J, with 10 bases between.